This is a list of T cell receptor beta chains from one sample in a study of cytomegalovirus exposure and HLA in healthy donors. TCRdb's table, derived via immunoSEQ multiplex PCR, lists solely in-frame clones and lacks some. The sample has 55,000 to 75,000 clones; over 85% are singletons. The sequenced sample consisted of PBMCs. The source of these receptors is a man aged 18 to 29 in good health and CMV-seropositive. CDR3s include the opening cysteine and the closing phenylalanine or tryptophan. The D gene is left open where the match is weak. Clone size is not always given. Where it is, it says once, few, many or a class for expanded clones.

abundance	d_gene	j_gene	v_gene	CDR3aa	CDR3nt
-	TRBD1	TRBJ1-2	TRBV7-9	CASSLPEVATGTDYYGYTF	TGTGCCAGCAGCTTACCAGAGGTTGCGACAGGGACGGATTACTATGGCTACACCTTC
-	TRBD2	TRBJ2-6	TRBV7-3	CASSPGGALPVLTF	TGTGCCAGCAGTCCGGGGGGGGCCCTTCCCGTCCTGACTTTC
-	-	TRBJ2-3	TRBV7-9	CASSSKMGLGPDTQYF	TGTGCCAGCAGCTCTAAGATGGGACTCGGGCCAGATACGCAGTATTTT
-	-	TRBJ2-6	TRBV29-1	CSVEYGGPSGANVLTF	TGCAGCGTTGAGTACGGGGGGCCTTCTGGGGCCAACGTCCTGACTTTC
-	TRBD2	TRBJ2-5	TRBV11-3	CASSYTSGPQETQYF	TGTGCCAGCAGCTACACTAGCGGGCCCCAAGAGACCCAGTACTTC
-	-	TRBJ2-3	TRBV6-4	CASSDQYLTQYF	TGTGCCAGCAGTGACCAGTACCTTACGCAGTATTTT
-	-	TRBJ2-7	TRBV6-5	CASRTQVGMTYEQYF	TGTGCCAGCAGAACTCAGGTCGGCATGACCTACGAGCAGTACTTC
once	-	TRBJ2-5	TRBV5-4	CASSLGLGRGETQYF	TGTGCCAGCAGCTTGGGCCTAGGTCGAGGAGAGACCCAGTACTTC
-	-	TRBJ1-4	TRBV27	CASRRITAGSEKLFF	TGTGCCAGCAGGCGGATTACAGCGGGCTCTGAAAAACTGTTTTTT
-	-	TRBJ1-5	TRBV6-5	CASSYLAVPNQPQHF	TGTGCCAGCAGTTACCTGGCAGTTCCCAATCAGCCCCAGCATTTT
-	TRBD1	TRBJ2-5	TRBV23-1	CASSQSYRGPGSGQETQYF	TGCGCCAGCAGTCAATCATACAGGGGGCCCGGTTCTGGGCAAGAGACCCAGTACTTC
-	TRBD1	TRBJ2-1	TRBV19	CASSIGQGAWDEQFF	TGTGCCAGTAGTATTGGCCAGGGGGCCTGGGATGAGCAGTTCTTC
-	TRBD2	TRBJ2-3	TRBV5-1	CASSLLGTSGRAADTQYF	TGCGCCAGCAGCCTACTCGGGACTAGCGGGAGGGCCGCAGATACGCAGTATTTT
-	TRBD2	TRBJ2-7	TRBV18	CASSPAGFGGSYEQYF	TGTGCCAGCTCACCCGCAGGTTTCGGCGGGAGCTACGAGCAGTACTTC
-	TRBD2	TRBJ2-7	TRBV7-9	CASSPSGIYEQYF	TGTGCCAGCAGCCCTAGCGGGATCTACGAGCAGTACTTC
-	-	TRBJ1-4	TRBV5-1	CASSLAREGREKLFF	TGCGCCAGCAGCTTGGCCAGGGAAGGTCGGGAAAAACTGTTTTTT
-	-	TRBJ1-1	TRBV11-3	CASSKGGPENTEAFF	TGTGCCAGCAGCAAAGGGGGTCCGGAGAACACTGAAGCTTTCTTT
-	TRBD1	TRBJ1-2	TRBV7-9	CASSPEGGQGTYGYTF	TGTGCCAGCAGCCCAGAGGGGGGACAGGGCACCTATGGCTACACCTTC
medium-sized	-	TRBJ2-1	TRBV15	CATSSSLEANEQFF	TGTGCCACCAGCAGTTCATTGGAGGCCAATGAGCAGTTCTTC
-	-	TRBJ2-7	TRBV6-1	CASSPRVSSYEQYF	TGTGCCAGCAGTCCCAGGGTAAGCTCCTACGAGCAGTACTTC
-	-	TRBJ2-7	TRBV7-9	CASSGFQLNEQYF	TGTGCCAGTTCCGGGTTCCAACTCAACGAGCAGTACTTC
-	TRBD1	TRBJ2-1	TRBV6-5	CASSFGQGWSNEQFF	TGTGCCAGCAGTTTTGGACAGGGATGGTCCAATGAGCAGTTCTTC
-	-	TRBJ2-3	TRBV9	CASSVGAGDGTDTQYF	TGTGCCAGCAGCGTAGGGGCCGGGGATGGCACAGATACGCAGTATTTT
-	TRBD1	TRBJ2-3	TRBV9	CASSGGQGTIGDTQYF	TGTGCCAGCAGCGGCGGACAGGGGACGATAGGAGATACGCAGTATTTT
-	-	TRBJ2-3	TRBV2	CASSVEGGRSYCTDTQYF	TGTGCCAGCAGTGTCGAGGGGGGGCGGTCTTATTGCACAGATACGCAGTATTTT
-	TRBD2	TRBJ2-7	TRBV7-9	CASSLELAGTQYF	TGTGCCAGCAGCTTAGAACTAGCGGGAACGCAGTACTTC
-	-	TRBJ1-1	TRBV7-8	CASSLGGHRNTEAFF	TGTGCCAGCAGCTTAGGGGGACACCGAAACACTGAAGCTTTCTTT
once	-	TRBJ1-1	TRBV4-1	CASSHRAANTEAFF	TGCGCCAGCAGTCACCGAGCCGCGAACACTGAAGCTTTCTTT
-	TRBD2	TRBJ2-7	TRBV5-1	CASSYAGLAGGSEYEQYF	TGCGCCAGCAGCTACGCGGGACTAGCGGGAGGGTCAGAGTACGAGCAGTACTTC
-	TRBD1	TRBJ2-2	TRBV5-1	CASSLTGTGLTPGELFF	TGCGCCAGCAGCCTTACCGGGACAGGGCTAACTCCCGGGGAGCTGTTTTTT
once	TRBD1	TRBJ1-1	TRBV19	CASSINRGNTEAFF	TGTGCCAGTAGTATAAACAGGGGGAACACTGAAGCTTTCTTT
-	-	TRBJ1-6	TRBV13	CASSLRGKGSPLHF	TGTGCCAGCAGCTTAAGAGGGAAGGGATCACCCCTCCACTTT
-	-	TRBJ2-1	TRBV13	CASSSLGGESSYNEQFF	TGTGCCAGCAGCTCGCTTGGCGGGGAAAGCTCCTACAATGAGCAGTTCTTC
-	-	TRBJ2-3	TRBV21-1	CASSKAGGGLAGKGTDTQYF	TGTGCCAGCAGCAAAGCTGGCGGTGGACTAGCGGGGAAAGGCACAGATACGCAGTATTTT
-	TRBD1	TRBJ2-2	TRBV5-4	CASSLGGTGDTGELFF	TGTGCCAGCAGCTTGGGAGGGACAGGGGACACCGGGGAGCTGTTTTTT
-	-	TRBJ2-5	TRBV5-1	CASSLVGRAEETQYF	TGCGCCAGCAGCTTGGTGGGCAGGGCGGAAGAGACCCAGTACTTC
-	-	TRBJ2-4	TRBV28	CGIGQLKNIQYF	TGTGGTATAGGACAGTTAAAAAACATTCAGTACTTC
-	-	TRBJ2-7	TRBV7-8	CASSLGGVRSYEQYF	TGTGCCAGCAGCTTAGGGGGAGTTCGCTCCTACGAGCAGTACTTC
-	TRBD1	TRBJ2-2	TRBV18	CASSRDRGNTGELFF	TGTGCCAGCTCACGGGACAGGGGTAACACCGGGGAGCTGTTTTTT
-	-	TRBJ2-6	TRBV10-3	CAISPGSGANVLTF	TGTGCCATCAGTCCCGGTTCTGGGGCCAACGTCCTGACTTTC
-	TRBD1	TRBJ2-5	TRBV12-5	CASGLVLRDRGQETQYF	TGTGCTAGTGGTTTGGTACTTCGGGACAGGGGCCAAGAGACCCAGTACTTC
-	TRBD1	TRBJ2-3	TRBV15	CATSEGQADTDTQYF	TGTGCCACCAGCGAAGGACAGGCCGACACAGATACGCAGTATTTT
-	TRBD2	TRBJ2-4	TRBV11-2	CASSSRGGTSKGWNIQYF	TGTGCCAGCAGCTCCCGAGGGGGGACTAGCAAGGGGTGGAACATTCAGTACTTC
-	-	TRBJ1-3	TRBV19	CASSTGTLDTIYF	TGTGCCAGTAGTACCGGGACATTGGACACCATATATTTT
-	TRBD1	TRBJ1-1	TRBV19	CASSTGTGVFTEAFF	TGTGCCAGTAGCACCGGGACAGGGGTTTTCACTGAAGCTTTCTTT
-	-	TRBJ2-7	TRBV7-9	CASSARGPGGVEQYF	TGTGCCAGCAGCGCCCGGGGACCCGGGGGAGTGGAGCAGTACTTC
-	TRBD1	TRBJ1-1	TRBV5-1	CASSLGETGAFTEAFF	TGCGCCAGCAGCTTGGGAGAGACAGGGGCGTTTACTGAAGCTTTCTTT